The next 30 T cell receptor beta chains were all read from a single sample in a study of shared clonotypes between healthy human individuals. Generated by immunoSEQ multiplex PCR, the TCRdb table keeps only in-frame clones and is missing some. The sample has fewer than 650,000 clones, roughly four fifths seen once. Sequencing used PBMCs. The receptors were sampled from a woman aged 40 to 50 in good health. Some clones in this sample may be carry-over from other donors' samples.

As to this clone: This may come from a read error, since a much larger clone is one base off. The V and J genes are TRBV29-1 and TRBJ2-5; tentative D call: TRBD2 (6 bases). The CDR3 loop spans 15 amino acids. Trimming took off 8 bases at V and 2 bases at J, with 21 bases between the two ends. From germline, CDR1 is SQVTM and CDR2 ANQGSEA. CDR3 sequence: CSLSRVGGPQETQYF. The CDR3 region has the DNA TGCAGCCTGAGTAGGGTGGGAGGCCCTCAAGAGACCCAGTACTTC.

V and J are TRBV7-2 and TRBJ1-5; possibly TRBD1 for D (6 bases). The CDR3 is 15 amino acids. Looked up from germline, CDR1 is SGHTA and CDR2 is FQGNSA. Trimming cost V 1 base and J 0 bases, with 7 bases left between them. The CDR3 nucleotides read TGTGCCAGCAGCTTAGGGGGGCCTAGCAATCAGCCCCAGCATTTT. Translation: CASSLGGPSNQPQHF.

The rearrangement links TRBV5-5 to TRBJ2-7; 12 bases line up with TRBD2. This CDR3 is built from 15 residues. J lost 4 bases, V lost 4 bases, and 6 bases had no gene match. CDR1 and CDR2 from the germline V gene are SGHKS and YYEKEE (reference sequence). CDR3: CASSRLAGEQYEQYF. CDR3 nucleotide sequence: TGTGCCAGCAGCCGACTAGCGGGAGAGCAGTACGAGCAGTACTTC.

The chain links TRBV27 to TRBJ2-1; 8 nucleotides agree with TRBD1. The germline gives CDR1 MNHEY, CDR2 SMNVEV (reference sequence). This CDR3 has 15 amino acids. J gave up 5 bases and V 2 bases, and 5 bases lay outside the gene matches. CDR3 in DNA: TGTGCCAGCAGTTTAAGGCAGGGGGCGCACAATGAGCAGTTCTTC. The encoded protein is CASSLRQGAHNEQFF.

The chain links TRBV7-2 to TRBJ1-1, with 8 bases that match TRBD1. The germline CDR1 and CDR2 sequences are SGHTA and FQGNSA. V was clipped by 5 bases and J by 4 bases; unmatched bases: 6. The CDR3 loop spans 14 amino acids. This chain's CDR3 is CASSPRTGSTEAFF. The DNA of the CDR3 is TGTGCCAGCAGCCCCCGGACAGGGTCCACTGAAGCTTTCTTT.

The chain has TRBV18 and TRBJ2-3, with D perhaps TRBD2 (7 bases). V lost 6 bases and J lost 3, with 16 bases in between. The CDR3 consists of 15 residues. Looked up from germline, CDR1 is KGHSH and CDR2 is LQKENI. CDR3 amino acids: CASSPYGGLTDTQYF. DNA for the CDR3: TGTGCCAGCTCCCCTTACGGGGGGCTAACAGATACGCAGTATTTT.

The chain employs TRBV30 and TRBJ2-7; 9 bases align to TRBD1. The V and J ends lost 5 bases and 4 bases, in that order; junction bases with no gene match: 9. Germline lookup yields CDR1 GTSNPN and CDR2 SVGIG (reference sequence). There are 14 residues in the CDR3. The CDR3 spells CAWEGGDRVYEQYF. In DNA form, the CDR3 reads TGTGCCTGGGAAGGCGGGGACAGGGTGTACGAGCAGTACTTC.

V is TRBV7-3 and J is TRBJ2-1; weak D call: TRBD1 (6 bases). This CDR3 contains 15 residues. Trimming removed 5 bases at V and 0 bases at J, with 11 bases between. Per the germline V gene, CDR1 is SGHTA and CDR2 is FQGTGA. The CDR3 bases are TGTGCCAGCAGCGCACGGGACAACTCCTACAATGAGCAGTTCTTC. It translates to CASSARDNSYNEQFF.

The chain links TRBV5-4 to TRBJ2-7, with D tentatively TRBD2 (7 bases). The germline V and J ends were trimmed by 4 bases and 7 bases, with 18 bases remaining between them. Germline CDR1 reads SGHNT; CDR2 reads YYREEE (reference sequence). This CDR3 is built from 14 residues. CDR3: CASSPGGSPREQYF. The CDR3 DNA reads TGTGCCAGCAGCCCGGGGGGCTCTCCCCGGGAGCAGTACTTC.

V and J are TRBV9 and TRBJ1-1; possibly TRBD1 for D (5 bases). Trimming took off 0 bases at V and 7 bases at J, with 7 bases between the two ends. The V gene's germline CDR1 is SGDLS and CDR2 YYNGEE. The CDR3 sequence is 12 residues long. The CDR3 is CASSVGDREAFF. The CDR3 region has the DNA TGTGCCAGCAGCGTAGGGGACCGTGAAGCTTTCTTT.

The chain recombines TRBV9 with TRBJ2-1; TRBD2 matches at 11 bases. CDR3 length: 14 residues. Germline V gene lookup returns CDR1 SGDLS and CDR2 YYNGEE. Trimming at V came to 4 bases and at J to 6 bases, leaving 3 bases not matched to a gene. The DNA of the CDR3 is TGTGCCAGCAGCACGACTAGCGGGATCAATGAGCAGTTCTTC. Amino acids: CASSTTSGINEQFF.

This chain joins TRBV9 and TRBJ2-5; D possibly corresponds to TRBD2 (7 bases). The CDR3 has 16 residues. V was trimmed by 4 bases and J by 3 bases, leaving 19 bases between them. CDR1 is SGDLS, CDR2 YYNGEE, per germline. DNA for the CDR3: TGTGCCAGCAGCTCAGGGGCTAGCGGCGTGGAAGAGACCCAGTACTTC. It translates to CASSSGASGVEETQYF. Filled out from reference TRBV9 and TRBJ2-5, the complete variable domain reads DSGVTQTPKHLITATGQRVTLRCSPRSGDLSVYWYQQSLDQGLQFLIQYYNGEERAKGNILERFSAQQFPDLHSELNLSSLELGDSALYFCASSSGASGVEETQYFGPGTRLLVL.

CDR3 residues: CASSTGLADSYEQYF. CDR3 bases: TGTGCCAGCAGCACGGGACTAGCGGATTCCTACGAGCAGTACTTC. The chain is built from TRBV5-4 and TRBJ2-7, with 11 nucleotides matching TRBD2. Germline V lookup: CDR1 SGHNT, CDR2 YYREEE (reference sequence). The CDR3 covers 15 residues. J was trimmed by 1 base and V by 4 bases; bases with no gene match: 4.

In this sample, this clone turned up once. The chain combines TRBV6-5 with TRBJ2-1; maybe TRBD1 (5 bases). CDR1 MNHEY and CDR2 SVGAGI come from the germline V gene. The CDR3 runs to 13 residues. V lost 6 bases and J lost 4, with 10 bases in between. This CDR3 is CASSPGQYNEQFF. As DNA, the CDR3 is TGTGCCAGCAGCCCCGGACAATACAATGAGCAGTTCTTC.

The chain combines TRBV5-1 with TRBJ2-1, with 13 positions matching TRBD2. The junction had 8 bases not matched to a gene; V was cut back by 4 bases and J by 7 bases. The CDR3 totals 16 residues. Germline CDR1 SGHRS, CDR2 YFSETQ. CDR3 nucleotide sequence: TGCGCCAGCAGCCCACGGACTAGCGGGAGTGAGAATGAGCAGTTCTTC. Encoded protein: CASSPRTSGSENEQFF. Full variable domain (rest looked up from reference TRBV5-1 and TRBJ2-1): KAGVTQTPRYLIKTRGQQVTLSCSPISGHRSVSWYQQTPGQGLQFLFEYFSETQRNKGNFPGRFSGRQFSNSRSEMNVSTLELGDSALYLCASSPRTSGSENEQFFGPGTRLTVL.

The genes are TRBV10-3 and TRBJ2-7; TRBD2 agrees at 11 bases. CDR3 size: 16 residues. The germline V gene has CDR1 ENHRY and CDR2 SYGVKD. The ends lost 3 bases at V and 2 bases at J; junction bases unmatched: 6. The CDR3 DNA reads TGTGCCATCAGTGACCCTAGCGGGAGGATGGCCTACGAGCAGTACTTC. Its protein is CAISDPSGRMAYEQYF.

This chain uses TRBV14 with TRBJ2-7; D is perhaps TRBD1 (5 bases). This CDR3 has 16 residues. The germline CDR1 and CDR2 sequences are SGHDN and FVKESK. V lost 0 bases and J 5 bases, leaving 17 bases between the germline ends. The CDR3 DNA follows: TGTGCCAGCAGCCAAGATCAATGGCAGGGCCTTCACGAGCAGTACTTC. Translating it yields CASSQDQWQGLHEQYF.

CDR3 loop: CASSLQGADNQPQHF. In DNA, the CDR3 is TGCGCCAGCAGCTTACAGGGGGCGGACAATCAGCCCCAGCATTTT. This chain connects TRBV5-1 to TRBJ1-5; 9 bases are a match to TRBD1. The germline gives CDR1 SGHRS, CDR2 YFSETQ. With 2 bases clipped from V and 3 bases from J, the junction kept 3 bases outside the gene matches. There are 15 residues in the CDR3.

V and J are TRBV7-2 and TRBJ2-7; D possibly corresponds to TRBD2 (6 bases). Germline V gene data show CDR1 as SGHTA and CDR2 as FQGNSA. The V end lost 4 bases, the J end lost 3 bases, and 19 bases lay between the germline ends. CDR3 length: 16 amino acids. The CDR3 DNA reads TGTGCCAGCAGCTCGACATTAGCGGCAGCTATCTACGAGCAGTACTTC. Encoded protein: CASSSTLAAAIYEQYF.

The chain combines TRBV29-1 with TRBJ1-2; D gene ambiguous. CDR3 length: 12 amino acids. Germline V gene sequence: CDR1 SQVTM, CDR2 ANQGSEA. V was shortened by 0 bases and J by 1 base, with 3 bases between the two germline ends. The CDR3 bases are TGCAGCGTTGAAGACAGTAACTATGGCTACACCTTC. Its protein is CSVEDSNYGYTF.

The chain has TRBV6-6 and TRBJ1-1; D might be TRBD1 (6 bases). Per germline, CDR1 MNHNY and CDR2 SVGAGI (reference sequence). The CDR3 is 14 amino acids. V gave up 2 bases and J gave up 1 base, with 8 bases separating them. The CDR3 reads CASSYRGANTEAFF. The DNA for the CDR3 is TGTGCCAGCAGTTACCGGGGGGCGAACACTGAAGCTTTCTTT.

A remark on this clone: Other DNA sequences within the sample encode an identical CDR3. This rearrangement joins TRBV5-1 to TRBJ2-1; TRBD2 matches at 10 bases. Germline loops: CDR1 SGHRS, CDR2 YFSETQ. This CDR3 has 15 residues. V dropped 3 bases and J dropped 1; count of bases not matched to a gene: 1. The CDR3 is CASSSSGSSYNEQFF. For the CDR3, the DNA is TGCGCCAGCAGCTCTAGCGGGAGTTCCTACAATGAGCAGTTCTTC.

The chain is built from TRBV15 and TRBJ1-2, with D uncertain. Looked up from germline, CDR1 is LNHNV and CDR2 is YYDKDF (reference sequence). The V end lost 0 bases, the J end lost 7 bases, and 9 bases lay between the germline ends. The CDR3 loop spans 13 amino acids. The CDR3 sequence: CATSRDRDRGYTF. Written as DNA, the CDR3 is TGTGCCACCAGCAGAGATCGCGATCGTGGCTACACCTTC. The full variable domain, its missing parts supplied by reference TRBV15 and TRBJ1-2, is DAMVIQNPRYQVTQFGKPVTLSCSQTLNHNVMYWYQQKSSQAPKLLFHYYDKDFNNEADTPDNFQSRRPNTSFCFLDIRSPGLGDTAMYLCATSRDRDRGYTFGSGTRLTVV.

This rearrangement joins TRBV7-3 to TRBJ2-7; perhaps TRBD1 as D (5 bases). Between the trimmed V and J ends, which lost 3 bases and 7 bases, there was a span of 13 bases. The germline V gene encodes CDR1 SGHTA and CDR2 FQGTGA. The CDR3 loop spans 13 amino acids. CDR3 protein: CASSLGRAGEQYF. CDR3 DNA sequence: TGTGCCAGCAGCTTGGGCCGGGCAGGGGAGCAGTACTTC.

The chain links TRBV5-6 to TRBJ2-1; 14 bases map to TRBD2. This CDR3 region has 15 residues. Germline V gives CDR1 SGHDT, CDR2 YYEEEE. V lost 3 bases to trimming and J lost 8 bases; unmatched junction nucleotides: 4. CDR3 sequence (DNA): TGTGCCAGCAGCTCGGGACTAGCGGGAGCCTATGAGCAGTTCTTC. It yields the protein CASSSGLAGAYEQFF.

This chain connects TRBV4-2 to TRBJ2-5, with 9 bases identical to TRBD2. V lost 1 base to trimming and J lost 5 bases; unmatched junction nucleotides: 8. Germline V lookup: CDR1 LGHNA, CDR2 YNFKEQ. CDR3 length: 16 residues. CDR3 DNA sequence: TGTGCCAGCAGCCAAGTTGTAGCGGGAGCTCCGGAGACCCAGTACTTC. Encoded protein: CASSQVVAGAPETQYF.

The chain has TRBV27 and TRBJ1-1, with D tentatively TRBD1 (6 bases). The CDR3 has 17 residues. The ends were cut back, 2 bases at V and 0 bases at J, with 16 bases in the middle. The V gene's germline CDR1 is MNHEY and CDR2 SMNVEV (reference sequence). This chain's CDR3 is CASSLGFGQPMNTEAFF. For the CDR3, the DNA is TGTGCCAGCAGTTTAGGATTCGGACAGCCAATGAACACTGAAGCTTTCTTT.

This chain uses TRBV11-2 with TRBJ2-2, with D tentatively TRBD2 (6 bases). Germline lookup yields CDR1 SGHAT and CDR2 FQNNGV. V was pared by 7 bases and J by 0 bases, with 15 bases between. This CDR3 has 16 residues. The DNA of the CDR3 is TGTGCCAGCACGGGCCGCGCGGGACCGAACACCGGGGAGCTGTTTTTT. Translation: CASTGRAGPNTGELFF.

As concerns this clone: Other DNA sequences within the sample encode an identical CDR3. This rearrangement joins TRBV6-5 to TRBJ1-5; no clear D gene. Germline CDR1 MNHEY, CDR2 SVGAGI. The CDR3 runs to 12 residues. Between the trimmed V and J ends, which lost 6 bases and 4 bases, there was a span of 7 bases. This chain's CDR3 is CASSDPNQPQHF. In nucleotides, the CDR3 is TGTGCCAGCAGCGATCCGAATCAGCCCCAGCATTTT.

The chain employs TRBV10-2 and TRBJ2-7, with 7 bases that match TRBD2. Germline CDR1 reads WSHSY; CDR2 reads SAAADI. With V trimmed by 0 bases and J by 8 bases, 7 bases remained unmatched. The CDR3 is 14 amino acids. The CDR3 loop reads CASSESVGEGQQYF. CDR3 coding DNA: TGCGCCAGCAGTGAGTCGGTCGGGGAGGGGCAGCAGTACTTC.